The 17 T cell receptor beta chains listed next were all sequenced from one sample in a study of T cell changes during pregnancy in multiple sclerosis. Sequenced by immunoSEQ multiplex PCR; TCRdb stores in-frame clones only, minus some. Altogether about 84,000 clones are present, less than 95% being singletons, with the ten largest covering roughly 2.5%. The sequencing here drew on peripheral blood, taken in the third trimester of pregnancy. The receptors stem from a female donor with multiple sclerosis, enrolled in a pregnancy study.

CDR3 protein: CASSQDPPQGARTEAFF. The CDR3, as DNA: TGCGCCAGCAGCCAAGATCCCCCACAGGGGGCGAGGACTGAAGCTTTCTTT. This chain joins TRBV4-1 and TRBJ1-1, with 9 bases fitting TRBD1. CDR1 MGHRA and CDR2 YSYEKL come from the germline V gene. V gave up 0 bases and J gave up 5 bases; unmatched junction bases: 10. The CDR3 is made up of 17 amino acids.

V and J are TRBV13 and TRBJ2-7; D gene ambiguous. The V end was cut by 0 bases, the J end by 6 bases, with 15 bases between. The CDR3 has 15 residues. CDR1 is PRHDT and CDR2 is FYEKMQ in the germline V gene (reference sequence). The CDR3 DNA sequence: TGTGCCAGCAGCTTAGGCCCCATTATTTACTCCGAGCAGTACTTC. It codes for CASSLGPIIYSEQYF.

The chain is built from TRBV27 and TRBJ2-3; 11 bases match TRBD1. CDR3 length: 18 residues. CDR1 MNHEY and CDR2 SMNVEV come from the germline V gene (reference sequence). J was trimmed by 0 bases and V by 2 bases; bases with no gene match: 7. The CDR3 coding sequence is TGTGCCAGCAGTTTAGTCGGTGGACAGGGGGCTAGCACAGATACGCAGTATTTT. Protein: CASSLVGGQGASTDTQYF.

As for this clone: The identical CDR3 is also encoded by other nucleotide sequences in the sample. The chain uses TRBV13 and TRBJ1-1; D may be TRBD1 (6 bases). Germline V lookup: CDR1 PRHDT, CDR2 FYEKMQ (reference sequence). There are 13 residues in the CDR3. Trimming shortened V by 0 bases and J by 5 bases, and 7 bases separated the two germline ends. CDR3 in amino acids: CASSLGRGTEAFF. In nucleotides, the CDR3 is TGTGCCAGCAGCTTAGGGAGGGGGACTGAAGCTTTCTTT.

This chain links TRBV6-5 with TRBJ2-3; 9 nucleotides match TRBD2. This CDR3 is built from 15 residues. The germline gives CDR1 MNHEY, CDR2 SVGAGI. V was pared by 2 bases and J by 4 bases, with 4 bases of the junction left unmatched. The CDR3 region has the DNA TGTGCCAGCAGTTACCCCGCGGGGGGGGCAGATACGCAGTATTTT. It specifies CASSYPAGGADTQYF.

The genes are TRBV7-6 and TRBJ2-7; D not certain. The ends were cut back, 4 bases at V and 4 bases at J, with 5 bases in the middle. The V gene's germline CDR1 is SGHVS and CDR2 FNYEAQ. The CDR3 runs 11 residues. CDR3 in DNA: TGTGCCAGCAGCTCCCCTTACGAGCAGTACTTC. This gives the protein CASSSPYEQYF.

The chain combines TRBV2 with TRBJ2-1; D gene ambiguous. The CDR3 is 10 residues long. V lost 7 bases, J lost 7 bases, and 5 bases lay in between. Germline CDR1 reads SNHLY; CDR2 reads FYNNEI. Written as DNA, the CDR3 is TGTGCCAGCATCGGGAATGAGCAGTTCTTC. Its translation is CASIGNEQFF.

The rearrangement uses TRBV7-9 and TRBJ2-1; 8 positions match TRBD2. The CDR3 length is 13 residues. V was clipped by 8 bases and J by 5 bases; unmatched bases: 5. Germline CDR1 SEHNR, CDR2 FQNEAQ (reference sequence). The CDR3 nucleotides are TGTGCCAGCCCGCGGCGGGGGGACAATGAGCAGTTCTTC. Residues: CASPRRGDNEQFF.

This clone was counted once. The chain couples TRBV4-1 to TRBJ2-7, with 10 positions matching TRBD2. This CDR3 spans 14 amino acids. V shed 3 bases, J shed 6 bases, and the junction held 5 bases outside the gene matches. Germline CDR1 MGHRA, CDR2 YSYEKL. As DNA, the CDR3 is TGCGCCAGCAGCCATCCGGGACTAGCGAGCGAGCAGTACTTC. Translation: CASSHPGLASEQYF.

This chain joins TRBV14 and TRBJ1-1; D call uncertain. The CDR3 runs 15 residues. Trimming removed 1 base at V and 7 bases at J, with 16 bases between. Germline-derived CDR1 and CDR2 are SGHDN and FVKESK. CDR3 sequence (DNA): TGTGCCAGCAGCCAAGTATCTAGAGGGTTCGGTGAAGCTTTCTTT. This sequence encodes CASSQVSRGFGEAFF.

J is TRBJ1-2 and V is TRBV27; no reliable D call. CDR3 length: 13 residues. Deletions cut 3 bases from V and 3 bases from J, with 8 bases between. Germline loops: CDR1 MNHEY, CDR2 SMNVEV (reference sequence). The CDR3 nucleotides are TGTGCCAGCAGTTTCGGTTTCCACTATGGCTACACCTTC. Its protein is CASSFGFHYGYTF.

The chain links TRBV28 to TRBJ1-2, with 7 bases matching TRBD1. This CDR3 is 17 amino acids long. The germline CDR1 and CDR2 sequences are MDHEN and SYDVKM. With 10 bases clipped from V and 6 bases from J, the junction kept 23 bases outside the gene matches. CDR3 amino acids: CAIAGTAELGTANGYTF. The CDR3 DNA follows: TGTGCCATCGCGGGGACAGCAGAATTAGGTACGGCGAATGGCTACACCTTC.

The chain is built from TRBV21-1 and TRBJ1-3; the D segment call TRBD1 is taken from the table without a DNA check. TRBV21-1 is described as a pseudogene. The CDR3 covers 15 residues. CDR3 residues: CASSPGQISGNTIYF. The CDR3, as DNA: TGTGCCAGCAGCCCGGGACAGATCTCTGGAAACACCATATATTTT.

The chain recombines TRBV5-4 with TRBJ2-5, with D possibly matching TRBD2 (6 bases). This CDR3 region has 14 residues. Germline loops: CDR1 SGHNT, CDR2 YYREEE (reference sequence). Trimming stripped 2 bases from V and 5 bases from J, with 13 bases between. CDR3 coding DNA: TGTGCCAGCAGCTTTCTTAGCGGTGGGGAGACCCAGTACTTC. Protein product: CASSFLSGGETQYF.

The chain employs TRBV10-3 and TRBJ2-5; the match to TRBD2 covers 10 bases. Looked up from germline, CDR1 is ENHRY and CDR2 is SYGVKD. V shed 8 bases, J shed 3 bases, and the junction held 9 bases outside the gene matches. CDR3 length: 15 amino acids. The CDR3 sequence is CAIRDRTSGKETQYF. The CDR3 DNA sequence: TGTGCCATCCGGGACCGGACTAGCGGAAAAGAGACCCAGTACTTC.

This clone has just one count. The chain uses TRBV30 and TRBJ1-6, with TRBD1 matching 7 bases. This CDR3 has 15 amino acids. V was clipped by 4 bases and J by 9 bases; unmatched bases: 12. The V gene's germline CDR1 is GTSNPN and CDR2 SVGIG (reference sequence). The CDR3: CAWIGGDREGSPLHF. The CDR3 DNA reads TGTGCCTGGATAGGTGGAGACAGGGAAGGTTCACCCCTCCACTTT.

The chain joins TRBV5-1 to TRBJ2-6; a weak D match, TRBD1 (6 bases). From germline, CDR1 is SGHRS and CDR2 YFSETQ. CDR3 length: 19 amino acids. With 0 bases removed from V and 0 bases from J, the gap between germline ends came to 16 bases. The CDR3 DNA reads TGCGCCAGCAGCTTGGATGTAGGACAGCAAGGCTCTGGGGCCAACGTCCTGACTTTC. It translates to CASSLDVGQQGSGANVLTF.